The 32 T cell receptor beta chains presented below share a single source sample, sequenced in a study of blood T cell repertoires in COVID-19. Measured with immunoSEQ multiplex PCR; TCRdb has only the in-frame clones, and not every one. The table has around 130,000 clones, 65% to 85% seen once. Sequencing used PBMCs or T cells enriched from blood (not recorded which). These receptors came from a woman in her 30s who had recovered from COVID-19.

This clone was counted once. The CDR3 DNA is TGTGCCAGCAAAAGCAACGACCGGGGGCAGTACTTC. This gives the protein CASKSNDRGQYF. The chain joins TRBV2 to TRBJ2-7, with D possibly matching TRBD2 (5 bases). Germline CDR1 reads SNHLY; CDR2 reads FYNNEI. This CDR3 contains 12 residues. V dropped 7 bases and J dropped 9 bases, with 16 bases sitting between them.

The chain is built from TRBV11-2 and TRBJ2-7, with TRBD2 matching 14 bases. CDR1 SGHAT and CDR2 FQNNGV come from the germline V gene. This CDR3 is built from 16 residues. The ends lost 5 bases at V and 6 bases at J; junction bases unmatched: 9. As DNA, the CDR3 is TGTGCCAGCAGCGCCATTTCCGGGACTAGCGGGAGCGAGCAGTACTTC. It is translated as CASSAISGTSGSEQYF.

The chain links TRBV7-2 to TRBJ1-2; D unclear. The CDR3 extends over 13 amino acids. CDR1 and CDR2 from the germline V gene are SGHTA and FQGNSA. Deletions cut 5 bases from V and 1 base from J, with 8 bases between. The CDR3 protein is CASSARSNYGYTF. CDR3 in DNA: TGTGCCAGCAGCGCGCGGAGTAACTATGGCTACACCTTC.

The chain has TRBV5-1 and TRBJ1-2; TRBD1 aligns across 7 bases. V was pared by 3 bases and J by 0 bases, with 5 bases of the junction left unmatched. There are 15 residues in the CDR3. Looked up from germline, CDR1 is SGHRS and CDR2 is YFSETQ. The CDR3 nucleotides read TGCGCCAGCAGCTACGGGACAGCTACTAACTATGGCTACACCTTC. Encoded protein: CASSYGTATNYGYTF.

As DNA, the CDR3 is TGCAGCGTTTCCGACAGGGACTACGAGCAGTACTTC. It translates to CSVSDRDYEQYF. The chain employs TRBV29-1 and TRBJ2-7; 7 bases are a match to TRBD1. Per the germline V gene, CDR1 is SQVTM and CDR2 is ANQGSEA. V lost 5 bases and J lost 3; bases outside the gene matches: 4. The CDR3 loop spans 12 amino acids.

The genes are TRBV4-1 and TRBJ1-1; 7 bases agree with TRBD1. V lost 3 bases to trimming and J lost 4 bases; unmatched junction nucleotides: 8. The germline gives CDR1 MGHRA, CDR2 YSYEKL. The CDR3 is made up of 15 amino acids. The CDR3 nucleotides read TGCGCCAGCAGCCAGGGCTGGCCAGGGGGCACTGAAGCTTTCTTT. Amino acid sequence: CASSQGWPGGTEAFF.

The chain is built from TRBV19 and TRBJ2-5; D gene unclear. Trimming took off 2 bases at V and 5 bases at J, with 12 bases between the two ends. The CDR3 covers 14 residues. Germline V gives CDR1 LNHDA, CDR2 SQIVND (reference sequence). This chain's CDR3 is CASSIPPVSETQYF. CDR3 nucleotide sequence: TGTGCCAGTAGTATACCCCCGGTGAGCGAGACCCAGTACTTC.

As for this clone: Relative to the germline gene, one junction end is altered; a read error may explain this. The CDR3, as DNA: TGTGCCAGCAGATTAGGGGGCGGGGGCTCCTACAATGAGCAGTTCTTC. Protein product: CASRLGGGGSYNEQFF. The rearrangement links TRBV11-2 to TRBJ2-1; tentatively, D is TRBD1 or TRBD2 (7 bases each). The CDR3 runs 16 residues. The V gene's germline CDR1 is SGHAT and CDR2 FQNNGV.

The CDR3 DNA reads TGTGCCAGCAGCACGGACAGGGAGTTAACTAATTCACCCCTCCACTTT. Protein sequence: CASSTDRELTNSPLHF. The chain uses TRBV21-1 and TRBJ1-6; TRBD1, the table's D call, lacks a check against the DNA. TRBV21-1 is assigned pseudogene status. The CDR3 is made up of 16 amino acids.

V gene TRBV6-5 combines with J gene TRBJ2-1, with TRBD1 matching over 8 bases. This CDR3 is 14 amino acids long. Germline assignment: CDR1 MNHEY and CDR2 SVGAGI. The junction had 4 bases not matched to a gene; V was cut back by 6 bases and J by 3 bases. The CDR3 nucleotides are TGTGCCAGCAGCGACGGACAGGGCTACAATGAGCAGTTCTTC. It is translated as CASSDGQGYNEQFF.

The chain has TRBV6-5 and TRBJ1-6; maybe TRBD1 (5 bases). CDR1 is MNHEY, CDR2 SVGAGI, per germline. V was pared by 6 bases and J by 14 bases, with 20 bases between. The CDR3 length is 14 residues. The CDR3 protein is CASRPSGRDLTLHF. Here the CDR3 DNA reads TGTGCCAGCAGACCGTCGGGCAGGGATTTAACCCTCCACTTT.

The chain combines TRBV28 with TRBJ2-7, with 14 positions matching TRBD2. CDR3 size: 19 residues. With 7 bases clipped from V and 1 base from J, the junction kept 15 bases outside the gene matches. CDR1 is MDHEN and CDR2 is SYDVKM in the germline V gene. CDR3 nucleotide sequence: TGTGCCAGCACCCCGTCGGGACTAGCGGGAGCGGGGTATTCCTACGAGCAGTACTTC. Its protein product is CASTPSGLAGAGYSYEQYF.

The chain has TRBV14 and TRBJ1-1; D may be TRBD1 (5 bases). In germline, CDR1 is SGHDN, CDR2 FVKESK. The CDR3 length is 15 residues. Between the trimmed V and J ends, which lost 2 bases and 6 bases, there was a span of 16 bases. CDR3 residues: CASSQQLTDTAEAFF. DNA of the CDR3: TGTGCCAGCAGCCAACAACTGACAGACACAGCTGAAGCTTTCTTT.

The chain links TRBV4-3 to TRBJ2-7; 7 nucleotides align to TRBD1. With 0 bases clipped from V and 1 base from J, the junction kept 3 bases outside the gene matches. The CDR3 has 15 residues. Germline-derived CDR1 and CDR2 are LGHNA and YSLEER. The CDR3: CASSQDDRESYEQYF. Here the CDR3 DNA reads TGCGCCAGCAGCCAAGATGACAGGGAATCCTACGAGCAGTACTTC.

The J gene is TRBJ1-4, the V gene TRBV2; D unclear. The V gene's germline CDR1 is SNHLY and CDR2 FYNNEI. The CDR3 is made up of 14 amino acids. Trimming removed 4 bases from V and 0 bases from J, with 6 bases in between. The DNA for the CDR3 is TGTGCCAGCAGTGTCCCCGCAACTAATGAAAAACTGTTTTTT. Residues: CASSVPATNEKLFF.

The chain employs TRBV7-2 and TRBJ2-1, with 7 bases lining up with TRBD1. The CDR3 extends over 13 amino acids. CDR1 is SGHTA, CDR2 FQGNSA, per germline. The trim removed 2 bases at V and 7 bases at J, leaving 2 bases unmatched. CDR3 residues: CASSLRQGNEQFF. DNA of the CDR3: TGTGCCAGCAGCTTAAGACAGGGTAATGAGCAGTTCTTC. Using reference TRBV7-2 and TRBJ2-1 for the parts outside the CDR3, the full variable domain is GAGVSQSPSNKVTEKGKDVELRCDPISGHTALYWYRQSLGQGLEFLIYFQGNSAPDKSGLPSDRFSAERTGGSVSTLTIQRTQQEDSAVYLCASSLRQGNEQFFGPGTRLTVL.

The rearrangement joins TRBV5-5 to TRBJ2-7; perhaps TRBD2 as D (5 bases). V was shortened by 0 bases and J by 3 bases, with 13 bases between the two germline ends. The CDR3 is 15 amino acids. Per the germline V gene, CDR1 is SGHKS and CDR2 is YYEKEE (reference sequence). The chain's CDR3 is CASSLAPGIYYEQYF. The CDR3 DNA is TGTGCCAGCAGCTTGGCCCCCGGGATCTACTACGAGCAGTACTTC.

This clone appeared many times. This chain connects TRBV6-5 to TRBJ1-6; D is undetermined. V shed 4 bases and J shed 16 bases, with 17 bases lying between them. Germline assignment: CDR1 MNHEY and CDR2 SVGAGI. This CDR3 has 13 amino acids. The DNA for the CDR3 is TGTGCCAGCAGTTTCTCTACCGGGTCTTGGCTCCACTTT. This encodes CASSFSTGSWLHF.

This chain joins TRBV6-5 and TRBJ1-1; no clear D. Germline V gene lookup returns CDR1 MNHEY and CDR2 SVGAGI. Trimming left V 6 bases short and J 2 bases short, with 10 bases between. This CDR3 has 13 amino acids. For the CDR3, the DNA is TGTGCCAGCAGACGGGGAATAAACACTGAAGCTTTCTTT. This translates into CASRRGINTEAFF.

The chain links TRBV5-1 to TRBJ2-1; 8 nucleotides align to TRBD2. This CDR3 has 14 amino acids. Per the germline V gene, CDR1 is SGHRS and CDR2 is YFSETQ. V shed 3 bases and J 6 bases; nucleotides not matched to a gene: 5. CDR3 bases: TGCGCCAGCAGCTCCGGGACTAGAGTCAATGAGCAGTTCTTC. This gives the protein CASSSGTRVNEQFF.

The chain recombines TRBV2 with TRBJ1-4, with TRBD1 as a possible D gene (5 bases). Germline assignment: CDR1 SNHLY and CDR2 FYNNEI. V lost 7 bases, J lost 2 bases, and 14 bases lay in between. The CDR3 contains 15 residues. CDR3 sequence reads: CASKLSGPTNEKLFF. CDR3 in DNA: TGTGCCAGCAAACTATCAGGGCCGACTAATGAAAAACTGTTTTTT.

The chain has TRBV12-3 or TRBV12-4 and TRBJ2-7, with TRBD1 identical over 10 bases. This CDR3 comprises 13 residues. Trimming cost V 9 bases and J 5 bases; bases outside gene matches: 7. Here the CDR3 DNA reads TGTGCCAGTCGACAGGGGGCGAGACACGAGCAGTACTTC. Residues: CASRQGARHEQYF.

The count of this clone is one. The chain couples TRBV4-1 to TRBJ1-3, with unresolved D. The germline gives CDR1 MGHRA, CDR2 YSYEKL. The CDR3 runs to 14 residues. V shed 1 base and J shed 1 base, with 5 bases lying between them. The chain's CDR3 is CASSQASSGNTIYF. For the CDR3, the DNA is TGCGCCAGCAGCCAAGCGTCGTCTGGAAACACCATATATTTT.

The chain joins TRBV19 to TRBJ2-2; tentative D call: TRBD2 (5 bases). V was clipped by 7 bases and J by 0 bases, with 15 bases between them. CDR3 size: 16 residues. Per germline, CDR1 LNHDA and CDR2 SQIVND (reference sequence). DNA of the CDR3: TGTGCCAGTAAAATCAATGGGAGCCCGAACACCGGGGAGCTGTTTTTT. Encoded protein: CASKINGSPNTGELFF.

V usage is TRBV30 and J usage is TRBJ2-4; D might be TRBD1 (5 bases). The V gene's germline CDR1 is GTSNPN and CDR2 SVGIG (reference sequence). This CDR3 is 15 amino acids long. V lost 2 bases, J lost 5 bases, and 16 bases lay in between. The CDR3 DNA reads as TGTGCCTGGAGTATTGGTTCAGGGATTCAAAACATTCAGTACTTC. Protein: CAWSIGSGIQNIQYF.

The chain is built from TRBV28 and TRBJ1-1; perhaps TRBD1 as D (5 bases). Germline V CDR1 and CDR2: MDHEN, SYDVKM. V was pared by 6 bases and J by 8 bases, with 22 bases between. This CDR3 is 15 amino acids long. The CDR3 region has the DNA TGTGCCAGCAGACCCCAAACGTTGGGACTGCCGGAAGCTTTCTTT. Translation: CASRPQTLGLPEAFF. Using reference TRBV28 and TRBJ1-1 for the parts outside the CDR3, the full variable domain is DVKVTQSSRYLVKRTGEKVFLECVQDMDHENMFWYRQDPGLGLRLIYFSYDVKMKEKGDIPEGYSVSREKKERFSLILESASTNQTSMYLCASRPQTLGLPEAFFGQGTRLTVV.

The genes are TRBV7-3 and TRBJ2-5; a weak D match, TRBD2 (6 bases). The CDR3 covers 15 residues. V lost 2 bases and J lost 4, with 14 bases in between. Germline V gene lookup returns CDR1 SGHTA and CDR2 FQGTGA. The CDR3 coding sequence is TGTGCCAGCAGCTTAGGGCCGGGAGCAGCAGAGACCCAGTACTTC. Protein product: CASSLGPGAAETQYF. Drawing the rest from reference TRBV7-3 and TRBJ2-5, the complete variable domain is GAGVSQTPSNKVTEKGKYVELRCDPISGHTALYWYRQSLGQGPEFLIYFQGTGAADDSGLPNDRFFAVRPEGSVSTLKIQRTERGDSAVYLCASSLGPGAAETQYFGPGTRLLVL.

The rearrangement links TRBV7-9 to TRBJ2-7, with TRBD2 matching over 10 bases. Germline V gene lookup returns CDR1 SEHNR and CDR2 FQNEAQ (reference sequence). The CDR3 totals 15 residues. V lost 1 base and J lost 2; bases outside the gene matches: 2. The CDR3: CASSLGTSGTYEQYF. CDR3 DNA sequence: TGTGCCAGCAGCTTAGGGACTAGCGGCACCTACGAGCAGTACTTC.

The CDR3 spells CASHFLTGEVPEAFF. The CDR3 DNA reads as TGTGCCAGTCATTTTTTAACAGGGGAGGTTCCCGAAGCTTTCTTT. The chain carries TRBV6-1 and TRBJ1-1; 7 bases map to TRBD1. The length of the CDR3 is 15 residues. CDR1 and CDR2 (germline): MNHNS, SASEGT. V dropped 9 bases and J dropped 8; count of bases not matched to a gene: 18.

The chain carries TRBV11-3 and TRBJ2-1, with TRBD1 identical over 8 bases. This CDR3 has 13 residues. After removal of 7 bases from V and 8 bases from J, the junction contained 7 bases not matched to a gene. CDR1 SGHNT and CDR2 YENEEA come from the germline V gene. The CDR3 DNA sequence: TGTGCCAGCAAAGGACAGGGCAGGGATGAGCAGTTCTTC. This sequence encodes CASKGQGRDEQFF.

The V call is TRBV19, the J call TRBJ2-1; 9 bases line up with TRBD2. There are 14 residues in the CDR3. The V gene's germline CDR1 is LNHDA and CDR2 SQIVND (reference sequence). Trimming cost V 3 bases and J 7 bases; bases outside gene matches: 4. CDR3 coding DNA: TGTGCCAGTAGTATTAGCGGGAGAGGGAATGAGCAGTTCTTC. Translated: CASSISGRGNEQFF.

This clone was detected only once. The rearrangement uses TRBV4-3 and TRBJ2-7; 10 bases map to TRBD2. The junction had 8 bases not matched to a gene; V was cut back by 4 bases and J by 5 bases. The CDR3 has 15 amino acids. The V gene's germline CDR1 is LGHNA and CDR2 YSLEER. CDR3 protein: CASSPEVAGGDEQYF. The CDR3 region has the DNA TGCGCCAGCAGCCCGGAGGTAGCGGGAGGTGACGAGCAGTACTTC.